The following is a T cell receptor beta chain sequence with its context. The entry originates in a study of T cell responses to AZD1222 COVID-19 vaccine. Trimming took 6 bases from V and 8 from J; bases not matched to a gene: 4. The length of the CDR3 is 13 residues. Per germline, CDR1 WNHNN and CDR2 SYGVQD (reference sequence). The assay was immunoSEQ multiplex PCR, and TCRdb's table has in-frame clones only and misses some. This repertoire shows over 130,000 clones, 90% to 95% found once; its top ten account for 5.1%. The chain carries TRBV10-1 and TRBJ2-4, with 10 nucleotides matching TRBD1. The specimen comprised peripheral blood, sampled on day 0 of AZD1222 vaccination. This clonotype was obtained from an adult in good health. The CDR3 DNA sequence: TGCGCCAGCAGCCCGGGACAGGGGTACATTCAGTACTTC. This sequence encodes CASSPGQGYIQYF.